The 23 T cell receptor beta chains listed next were all sequenced from one sample in a study of control samples from healthy donors and cancer patients. Libraries were prepared by immunoSEQ multiplex PCR; TCRdb keeps only in-frame clonotypes and omits some of them. The sample lists 50,000 or so clones; 93% were seen once. Source material: PBMCs. The receptors derive from a woman between 50 and 59 years old with head and neck cancer.

The V call is TRBV11-2, the J call TRBJ2-1; the D is unclear. Germline CDR1 and CDR2: SGHAT and FQNNGV. The ends were cut back, 5 bases at V and 0 bases at J, with 17 bases in the middle. The CDR3 has 17 amino acids. CDR3 region: CASSLDPSPSSYNEQFF. The CDR3, as DNA: TGTGCCAGCAGCCTGGACCCGTCCCCAAGCTCCTACAATGAGCAGTTCTTC.

In DNA, the CDR3 is TGTGCCAGCAGCAAAGAAGGCAGGAGATCCTACGAGCAGTACTTC. Amino acids: CASSKEGRRSYEQYF. The rearrangement uses TRBV21-1 and TRBJ2-7. TRBV21-1 constitutes a pseudogene. The CDR3 contains 15 residues.

CDR3 amino acids: CASSELTGRLTEAFF. The DNA for the CDR3 is TGTGCCAGCAGCGAACTAACAGGGAGATTGACTGAAGCTTTCTTT. The rearrangement joins TRBV7-9 to TRBJ1-1, with a possible D match to TRBD1 (6 bases). The length of the CDR3 is 15 residues. The V gene's germline CDR1 is SEHNR and CDR2 FQNEAQ (reference sequence). Between the trimmed V and J ends, which lost 5 bases and 5 bases, there was a span of 18 bases.

The rearrangement joins TRBV10-3 to TRBJ2-2, with 11 bases identical to TRBD1. CDR3 length: 16 amino acids. V was pared by 3 bases and J by 5 bases, with 5 bases of the junction left unmatched. Germline V CDR1 and CDR2: ENHRY, SYGVKD. The CDR3 sequence is CAISEGGQGATGELFF. The CDR3 nucleotides are TGTGCCATCAGTGAAGGAGGACAGGGGGCAACCGGGGAGCTGTTTTTT.

The gene calls are TRBV28 and TRBJ2-7; 8 bases agree with TRBD2. The junction had 8 bases not matched to a gene; V was cut back by 6 bases and J by 1 base. Germline-derived CDR1 and CDR2 are MDHEN and SYDVKM. This CDR3 has 15 residues. The CDR3 nucleotides are TGTGCCAGCAGGGGGGAGCGGGGGCGGTCCTACGAGCAGTACTTC. It is translated as CASRGERGRSYEQYF.

The rearrangement uses TRBV28 and TRBJ1-2; D possibly corresponds to TRBD1 (6 bases). The CDR3 extends over 15 amino acids. CDR1 and CDR2 (germline): MDHEN, SYDVKM. The germline V and J ends were trimmed by 8 bases and 4 bases, with 20 bases remaining between them. CDR3: CASPGGGGGFYGYTF. Here the CDR3 DNA reads TGTGCCAGCCCCGGGGGCGGGGGGGGCTTCTATGGCTACACCTTC.

V and J are TRBV19 and TRBJ1-4, with D tentatively TRBD1 (5 bases). V dropped 7 bases and J dropped 0 bases, with 12 bases sitting between them. This CDR3 is 15 amino acids long. CDR1 is LNHDA and CDR2 is SQIVND in the germline V gene (reference sequence). CDR3 in amino acids: CASKDNPATNEKLFF. The CDR3 DNA sequence: TGTGCCAGTAAGGACAACCCCGCAACTAATGAAAAACTGTTTTTT. Combining the CDR3 with reference TRBV19 and TRBJ1-4 gives the whole variable domain DGGITQSPKYLFRKEGQNVTLSCEQNLNHDAMYWYRQDPGQGLRLIYYSQIVNDFQKGDIAEGYSVSREKKESFPLTVTSAQKNPTAFYLCASKDNPATNEKLFFGSGTQLSVL.

The V call is TRBV28, the J call TRBJ1-2; unclear D gene. The germline gives CDR1 MDHEN, CDR2 SYDVKM. This CDR3 comprises 16 residues. Trimming shortened V by 0 bases and J by 8 bases, and 19 bases separated the two germline ends. The DNA for the CDR3 is TGTGCCAGCAGTTTATGGGGTTTTAAAGAGGGTGGCGGCTACACCTTC. Its protein product is CASSLWGFKEGGGYTF.

V is TRBV30 and J is TRBJ1-2; 10 bases match TRBD1. This CDR3 spans 12 amino acids. From germline, CDR1 is GTSNPN and CDR2 SVGIG (reference sequence). V lost 7 bases, J lost 7 bases, and 6 bases stayed unmatched. DNA of the CDR3: TGTGCCTTTAAGACAGGGGGCCTTGGCTACACCTTC. Amino acids: CAFKTGGLGYTF. Full variable domain (outside the CDR3, taken from reference TRBV30 and TRBJ1-2): SQTIHQWPATLVQPVGSPLSLECTVEGTSNPNLYWYRQAAGRGLQLLFYSVGIGQISSEVPQNLSASRPQDRQFILSSKKLLLSDSGFYLCAFKTGGLGYTFGSGTRLTVV.

The chain couples TRBV19 to TRBJ2-2; TRBD1 agrees at 11 bases. V was clipped by 3 bases and J by 5 bases; unmatched bases: 5. The CDR3 contains 16 residues. In germline, CDR1 is LNHDA, CDR2 SQIVND (reference sequence). CDR3 nucleotide sequence: TGTGCCAGTAGTATGCCGGGACAGGGGGATACCGGGGAGCTGTTTTTT. Encoded protein: CASSMPGQGDTGELFF.

This chain uses TRBV5-4 with TRBJ2-3; a possible D gene is TRBD2 (5 bases). Per the germline V gene, CDR1 is SGHNT and CDR2 is YYREEE (reference sequence). The CDR3 consists of 15 residues. Trimming removed 0 bases at V and 2 bases at J, with 10 bases between. The CDR3 nucleotides read TGTGCCAGCAGCTTGGCAGAGCGGATCACAGATACGCAGTATTTT. It encodes CASSLAERITDTQYF. Using reference TRBV5-4 and TRBJ2-3 for the parts outside the CDR3, the full variable domain is ETGVTQSPTHLIKTRGQQVTLRCSSQSGHNTVSWYQQALGQGPQFIFQYYREEENGRGNFPPRFSGLQFPNYSSELNVNALELDDSALYLCASSLAERITDTQYFGPGTRLTVL.

The V call is TRBV5-8, the J call TRBJ2-5; 9 positions match TRBD2. Germline-derived CDR1 and CDR2 are SGHTS and YDEGEE. The CDR3 is made up of 15 amino acids. The trim removed 0 bases at V and 0 bases at J, leaving 0 bases unmatched. In nucleotides, the CDR3 is TGTGCCAGCAGCTTGGGACTAGCGGACCAAGAGACCCAGTACTTC. The encoded protein is CASSLGLADQETQYF.

The chain uses TRBV10-3 and TRBJ2-7, with TRBD1 matching 7 bases. Trimming at V came to 3 bases and at J to 7 bases, leaving 9 bases not matched to a gene. CDR1 and CDR2 (germline): ENHRY, SYGVKD. The CDR3 is made up of 14 amino acids. The CDR3 spells CAISDYRGWKEQYF. The DNA for the CDR3 is TGTGCCATCAGTGATTACAGGGGCTGGAAGGAGCAGTACTTC.

The chain recombines TRBV28 with TRBJ2-1; 8 bases are shared with TRBD2. The CDR3 loop spans 16 amino acids. Trimming at V came to 3 bases and at J to 2 bases, leaving 6 bases not matched to a gene. The germline V gene has CDR1 MDHEN and CDR2 SYDVKM. The CDR3 DNA reads TGTGCCAGCAGTTTCCGGACTAGCCTCCCCTACAATGAGCAGTTCTTC. It yields the protein CASSFRTSLPYNEQFF.

The chain employs TRBV7-9 and TRBJ1-1, with D hard to call. V was shortened by 2 bases and J by 5 bases, with 9 bases between the two germline ends. The V gene's germline CDR1 is SEHNR and CDR2 FQNEAQ (reference sequence). This CDR3 is 13 amino acids long. Here the CDR3 DNA reads TGTGCCAGCAGCTTAAGCCCTGGGACTGAAGCTTTCTTT. Its protein product is CASSLSPGTEAFF. Full variable domain (outside the CDR3, taken from reference TRBV7-9 and TRBJ1-1): DTGVSQNPRHKITKRGQNVTFRCDPISEHNRLYWYRQTLGQGPEFLTYFQNEAQLEKSRLLSDRFSAERPKGSFSTLEIQRTEQGDSAMYLCASSLSPGTEAFFGQGTRLTVV.

The chain employs TRBV7-2 and TRBJ1-2; TRBD1 agrees at 9 bases. CDR3 length: 18 residues. The V and J ends lost 0 bases and 10 bases, in that order; junction bases with no gene match: 18. Germline V gives CDR1 SGHTA, CDR2 FQGNSA. CDR3 in DNA: TGTGCCAGCAGCTTAGCCCGAACCTTTTCCCGGGACAGGGACTACTACACCTTC. Translating gives CASSLARTFSRDRDYYTF.

The chain is built from TRBV6-1 and TRBJ2-5, with D unresolved. CDR1 and CDR2 (germline): MNHNS, SASEGT. CDR3 length: 15 amino acids. V lost 1 base and J lost 5, with 14 bases in between. CDR3 sequence reads: CASSEVAGSRETQYF. The CDR3 region has the DNA TGTGCCAGCAGTGAAGTGGCAGGTAGTAGGGAGACCCAGTACTTC.

V gene TRBV7-2 combines with J gene TRBJ1-5, with 8 nucleotides matching TRBD1. After removal of 1 base from V and 2 bases from J, the junction contained 1 base not matched to a gene. There are 15 residues in the CDR3. Germline CDR1 reads SGHTA; CDR2 reads FQGNSA. CDR3 protein: CASSLVGQGNQPQHF. DNA for the CDR3: TGTGCCAGCAGCTTAGTGGGACAGGGCAATCAGCCCCAGCATTTT.

The chain links TRBV10-3 to TRBJ1-1; the match to TRBD1 covers 7 bases. With V trimmed by 0 bases and J by 7 bases, 8 bases remained unmatched. The CDR3 contains 15 residues. The germline V gene encodes CDR1 ENHRY and CDR2 SYGVKD. The CDR3 loop reads CAISESGGRIGEAFF. In nucleotides, the CDR3 is TGTGCCATCAGTGAGTCAGGGGGCAGAATTGGTGAAGCTTTCTTT.

This sequence joins TRBV2 and TRBJ2-7, with TRBD2 matching 8 bases. This CDR3 has 15 residues. Germline trimming cut 6 bases from V and 0 bases from J; bases unmatched to any gene: 7. Germline V gives CDR1 SNHLY, CDR2 FYNNEI. The DNA of the CDR3 is TGTGCCAGCAGGGTCCTAGCGGGCCTCTCCTACGAGCAGTACTTC. It is translated as CASRVLAGLSYEQYF.

The chain couples TRBV2 to TRBJ2-7; 7 nucleotides agree with TRBD2. The germline V gene has CDR1 SNHLY and CDR2 FYNNEI. V lost 4 bases to trimming and J lost 6 bases; unmatched junction nucleotides: 0. The CDR3 consists of 11 residues. CDR3 bases: TGTGCCAGCAGTGCGGGGGGCGAGCAGTACTTC. Amino acid sequence: CASSAGGEQYF.

This clone was counted a single time. This chain links TRBV14 with TRBJ1-1; the D is unclear. Looked up from germline, CDR1 is SGHDN and CDR2 is FVKESK. Trimming cost V 2 bases and J 1 base, with 8 bases left between them. The CDR3 consists of 14 residues. The CDR3 region has the DNA TGTGCCAGCAGCCAAATTAACTGGAACACTGAAGCTTTCTTT. It is translated as CASSQINWNTEAFF.

The chain has TRBV6-1 and TRBJ1-1; D is perhaps TRBD1 (5 bases). Trimming pared 2 bases from V and 6 bases from J, leaving 10 bases between. The CDR3 runs to 13 residues. Germline-derived CDR1 and CDR2 are MNHNS and SASEGT. CDR3 residues: CASSEFGTPEAFF. The CDR3 DNA reads as TGTGCCAGCAGTGAATTCGGGACGCCTGAAGCTTTCTTT.